The clone carrying this TCR beta chain was detected only a few times. Its antigen is unidentified. Arm-PCR of CDR3 regions with iRepertoire HTBI primers generated TCR beta libraries. TCRdb ran MiXCR on the multiplex PCR reads and lists one entry per CDR3 protein. There are fewer than 650,000 distinct CDR3 sequences in the sample; more than 15% occur only once, and around 12% lies in the top ten. This specimen comes from a study of regulatory T cells in long-lasting Graves disease. General study results and limits: Whereas 966 public clonotypes were shared by new patients, persistent patients shared more, at some 2,900.

Time point specified: newly diagnosed GD, antithyroid drugs for less than 3 months. Construction of the TCR library relied on RNA isolated from PBMCs. Separately, the same data were catalogued under a study of T cells in Graves' hyperthyroidism and ophthalmopathy.

The origin of this receptor is a man aged 18 to 29 with Graves disease. The source material was peripheral blood mononuclear cells (PBMCs), sampled at new diagnosis, from a patient treated with antithyroid drugs.

The CDR3 region is CSALAGGRTDTQYF. The DNA for the CDR3 is TGCAGTGCTTTAGCGGGAGGCCGCACAGATACGCAGTATTTT. The rearrangement links TRBV20-1 to TRBJ2-3; 10 bases line up with TRBD2. Trimming took 5 bases from V and 1 from J; bases not matched to a gene: 3. Germline lookup yields CDR1 DFQATT and CDR2 SNEGSKA (reference sequence). The CDR3 extends over 14 amino acids.